The 29 T cell receptor beta chains below all came from one sample that was sequenced in a study of shared clonotypes between healthy human individuals. Some clones are missing from TCRdb's copy, which holds only in-frame ones; the method was immunoSEQ multiplex PCR. The data show about 460,000 clones, 60% to 80% seen once. Input material: PBMCs. These receptors were collected from a middle-aged woman in good health. Some clones in this sample may be carry-over from other donors' samples.

The V and J genes are TRBV27 and TRBJ2-5; D may be TRBD2 (7 bases). The DNA matches TRBJ2-7 better at its end, which makes the J call doubtful. The CDR3 is 14 amino acids. Germline V gives CDR1 MNHEY, CDR2 SMNVEV (reference sequence). The CDR3 reads CASSSGGASYEQYF. The CDR3 region has the DNA TGTGCCAGCAGTTCGGGGGGCGCATCCTACGAGCAGTACTTC.

This clone was observed a handful of times. V gene TRBV20-1 combines with J gene TRBJ1-2, with D perhaps matching TRBD1 (5 bases). Germline values: CDR1 DFQATT, CDR2 SNEGSKA (reference sequence). Trimming left V 4 bases short and J 7 bases short, with 10 bases between. The CDR3 is 11 residues long. CDR3 DNA sequence: TGCAGTGCTACCATGACAGTTGGCTACACCTTC. Amino acid sequence: CSATMTVGYTF.

The rearrangement links TRBV19 to TRBJ1-2; D is uncertain. Between the trimmed V and J ends, which lost 9 bases and 10 bases, there was a span of 24 bases. This CDR3 is 14 amino acids long. CDR1 is LNHDA, CDR2 SQIVND, per germline (reference sequence). The CDR3 loop reads CASYHPGDVLYYTF. The CDR3, as DNA: TGTGCCAGCTACCACCCGGGAGATGTACTTTACTACACCTTC.

The V and J genes are TRBV4-1 and TRBJ2-2, with 14 positions matching TRBD2. Germline trimming cut 1 base from V and 4 bases from J; bases unmatched to any gene: 5. Germline V CDR1 and CDR2: MGHRA, YSYEKL. CDR3 length equals 18 residues. The CDR3 region is CASSQAGLAGVGTGELFF. For the CDR3, the DNA is TGCGCCAGCAGCCAAGCGGGACTAGCGGGAGTAGGCACCGGGGAGCTGTTTTTT.

As concerns this clone: A single base separates this from a much larger clone, so it may be a read error. This sample includes further DNA sequences coding for the same CDR3. V and J are TRBV5-1 and TRBJ2-3; D is uncertain. There are 11 residues in the CDR3. V was clipped by 0 bases and J by 6 bases, with 2 bases between them. The germline CDR1 and CDR2 sequences are SGHRS and YFSETQ. This CDR3 reads CASSLVDTQYF. The CDR3 DNA follows: TGCGCCAGCAGCTTGGTGGATACGCAGTATTTT.

Only a few counts were recorded for this clone. The chain has TRBV19 and TRBJ2-1; perhaps TRBD2 as D (5 bases). V gave up 5 bases and J gave up 9 bases, with 14 bases separating them. Germline V gives CDR1 LNHDA, CDR2 SQIVND (reference sequence). The CDR3 has 13 residues. CDR3 sequence (DNA): TGTGCCAGTAGTCTACGGACTTTGTCTGAGCAGTTCTTC. This sequence encodes CASSLRTLSEQFF.

The chain links TRBV2 to TRBJ1-5; TRBD1 aligns across 7 bases. V gave up 6 bases and J gave up 2 bases; unmatched junction bases: 7. This CDR3 spans 15 amino acids. Germline values: CDR1 SNHLY, CDR2 FYNNEI. CDR3 sequence (DNA): TGTGCCAGCAGGACAGACAGGGCGGGCAATCAGCCCCAGCATTTT. This translates into CASRTDRAGNQPQHF.

The V gene is TRBV27, the J gene TRBJ2-6, with D uncertain. The V and J ends lost 3 bases and 12 bases respectively, with 9 bases between them. Germline values: CDR1 MNHEY, CDR2 SMNVEV (reference sequence). This CDR3 contains 12 residues. As DNA, the CDR3 is TGTGCCAGCAGTTTTTCACGCGGCGTCCTGACTTTC. This codes for CASSFSRGVLTF.

This rearrangement joins TRBV5-4 to TRBJ1-6, with 8 bases aligning to TRBD1. The length of the CDR3 is 16 residues. Germline loops: CDR1 SGHNT, CDR2 YYREEE (reference sequence). V shed 3 bases and J 5 bases; nucleotides not matched to a gene: 7. The CDR3 coding sequence is TGTGCCAGCAGCTATCCGGGACAGGACCATAATTCACCCCTCCACTTT. Protein sequence: CASSYPGQDHNSPLHF. The variable domain in full, with the rest retrieved from reference TRBV5-4 and TRBJ1-6, is ETGVTQSPTHLIKTRGQQVTLRCSSQSGHNTVSWYQQALGQGPQFIFQYYREEENGRGNFPPRFSGLQFPNYSSELNVNALELDDSALYLCASSYPGQDHNSPLHFGNGTRLTVT.

This clone has only a few counts. The chain couples TRBV11-3 to TRBJ2-1, with 10 bases that match TRBD1. Germline CDR1 reads SGHNT; CDR2 reads YENEEA. The CDR3 covers 14 residues. V shed 5 bases, J shed 9 bases, and the junction held 7 bases outside the gene matches. The DNA of the CDR3 is TGTGCCAGCAGCCCCCCGGGGACAGGGGCTGAGCAGTTCTTC. The encoded protein is CASSPPGTGAEQFF.

As regards this clone: Other DNA variants within this sample encode the same CDR3. The V call is TRBV7-9, the J call TRBJ1-1; D call uncertain. Trimming left V 1 base short and J 1 base short, with 7 bases between. The CDR3 consists of 14 residues. Germline CDR1 is SEHNR and CDR2 is FQNEAQ (reference sequence). The CDR3 bases are TGTGCCAGCAGCTTAGTGGGAGGGAACACTGAAGCTTTCTTT. The encoded protein is CASSLVGGNTEAFF. Filled out from reference TRBV7-9 and TRBJ1-1, the complete variable domain reads DTGVSQNPRHKITKRGQNVTFRCDPISEHNRLYWYRQTLGQGPEFLTYFQNEAQLEKSRLLSDRFSAERPKGSFSTLEIQRTEQGDSAMYLCASSLVGGNTEAFFGQGTRLTVV.

This clone has only a few counts. CDR3 region: CASSPVPGTGGEQYF. The CDR3 nucleotides are TGTGCCAGCAGCCCCGTCCCGGGGACAGGGGGCGAGCAGTACTTC. This chain connects TRBV5-5 to TRBJ2-7, with 11 bases lining up with TRBD1. Germline values: CDR1 SGHKS, CDR2 YYEKEE (reference sequence). The CDR3 runs to 15 residues. V trimming: 4 bases; J trimming: 6 bases; junction bases outside the gene matches: 9.

This clone was recorded only once. Other DNA sequences in the same sample also yield this CDR3. The V and J genes are TRBV7-2 and TRBJ1-5; D call uncertain. Germline V gene data show CDR1 as SGHTA and CDR2 as FQGNSA. Trimming took off 4 bases at V and 0 bases at J, with 1 base between the two ends. CDR3 length: 12 amino acids. This chain's CDR3 is CASSYSNQPQHF. CDR3 coding DNA: TGTGCCAGCAGCTATAGCAATCAGCCCCAGCATTTT.

The chain is built from TRBV27 and TRBJ2-7, with TRBD2 matching over 13 bases. The germline gives CDR1 MNHEY, CDR2 SMNVEV (reference sequence). This CDR3 contains 15 residues. V trimming: 5 bases; J trimming: 3 bases; junction bases outside the gene matches: 4. CDR3: CASSAGTSGIYEQYF. The CDR3, as DNA: TGTGCCAGCAGTGCCGGGACTAGCGGGATCTACGAGCAGTACTTC.

The V call is TRBV28, the J call TRBJ2-7; possible D gene TRBD2, 5 bases. In germline, CDR1 is MDHEN, CDR2 SYDVKM. The CDR3 totals 12 residues. The chain's CDR3 is CASAGRSYEQYF. Written as DNA, the CDR3 is TGTGCTAGCGCTGGAAGATCCTACGAGCAGTACTTC.

Concerning this clone itself: This likely reflects a read error, since a far larger clone is one base away. V and J are TRBV7-2 and TRBJ2-5; TRBD2 matches at 11 bases. The CDR3 spans 14 residues. The germline gives CDR1 SGHTA, CDR2 FQGNSA. The CDR3 spells CARSTGLAGETQYF. In DNA form, the CDR3 reads TGTGCCCGCAGCACCGGACTAGCGGGAGAGACCCAGTACTTC. The full variable domain, in which reference TRBV7-2 and TRBJ2-5 provide the parts outside the CDR3, is GAGVSQSPSNKVTEKGKDVELRCDPISGHTALYWYRQSLGQGLEFLIYFQGNSAPDKSGLPSDRFSAERTGGSVSTLTIQRTQQEDSAVYLCARSTGLAGETQYFGPGTRLLVL.

The chain recombines TRBV27 with TRBJ2-5; D remains unclear. The J call could be wrong; TRBJ2-7 is a better fit for the DNA end. The CDR3 extends over 14 amino acids. Looked up from germline, CDR1 is MNHEY and CDR2 is SMNVEV (reference sequence). The CDR3 protein is CASSLSGPLNEQYF. DNA for the CDR3: TGTGCCAGCAGTTTATCCGGGCCGCTTAACGAGCAGTACTTC.

The chain couples TRBV7-9 to TRBJ2-1, with D tentatively TRBD1 (5 bases). Germline loops: CDR1 SEHNR, CDR2 FQNEAQ (reference sequence). V dropped 3 bases and J dropped 10 bases, with 10 bases sitting between them. This CDR3 comprises 12 residues. For the CDR3, the DNA is TGTGCCAGCAGCTTCGACAGAGGAGAGCAGTTCTTC. It is translated as CASSFDRGEQFF.

The gene calls are TRBV5-8 and TRBJ1-4; TRBD1 matches at 10 bases. V lost 4 bases, J lost 0 bases, and 9 bases stayed unmatched. CDR1 SGHTS and CDR2 YDEGEE come from the germline V gene. The CDR3 sequence is 18 residues long. The CDR3 reads CASSLGTGASATNEKLFF. The CDR3 coding sequence is TGTGCCAGCAGCCTCGGGACAGGGGCGTCTGCAACTAATGAAAAACTGTTTTTT.

This clone was seen ten or more times. This same CDR3 is encoded by further DNA sequences in the sample. This chain links TRBV29-1 with TRBJ2-2; D not resolved. Germline-derived CDR1 and CDR2 are SQVTM and ANQGSEA. V was shortened by 4 bases and J by 0 bases, with 9 bases between the two germline ends. The CDR3 is 14 amino acids. As DNA, the CDR3 is TGCAGCGTTGGTAACAACGCGAACACCGGGGAGCTGTTTTTT. This encodes CSVGNNANTGELFF.

V and J are TRBV5-1 and TRBJ1-1, with TRBD1 as a possible D gene (5 bases). This CDR3 contains 14 residues. Germline V gene sequence: CDR1 SGHRS, CDR2 YFSETQ. The V end lost 2 bases, the J end lost 9 bases, and 17 bases lay between the germline ends. DNA of the CDR3: TGCGCCAGCAGCTTCGACAGAGGGCATCGTCAAGCTTTCTTT. Translated, it gives CASSFDRGHRQAFF.

Only a few counts were recorded for this clone. The chain has TRBV6-5 and TRBJ2-1; TRBD2 matches at 9 bases. V lost 0 bases and J lost 7; bases outside the gene matches: 4. The CDR3 covers 15 residues. Germline V gene sequence: CDR1 MNHEY, CDR2 SVGAGI. The CDR3, as DNA: TGTGCCAGCAGTTACTCTAGCGGGAGTGAAAATGAGCAGTTCTTC. Translating gives CASSYSSGSENEQFF.

The chain couples TRBV7-3 to TRBJ2-2; 7 bases map to TRBD2. CDR3 length equals 14 residues. V trimming: 6 bases; J trimming: 6 bases; junction bases outside the gene matches: 7. CDR1 SGHTA and CDR2 FQGTGA come from the germline V gene. The CDR3 loop reads CASRRDYGAGELFF. As DNA, the CDR3 is TGTGCCAGCAGACGGGACTACGGGGCCGGGGAGCTGTTTTTT.

This clone was seen many times. This sequence joins TRBV6-4 and TRBJ2-3; TRBD2 agrees at 10 bases. This CDR3 is 15 amino acids long. Trimming removed 4 bases from V and 3 bases from J; junction bases left unmatched: 4. Germline V gene sequence: CDR1 MRHNA, CDR2 SNTAGT. The CDR3 protein is CASSALAGETDTQYF. As DNA, the CDR3 is TGTGCCAGCAGTGCCCTAGCGGGAGAAACAGATACGCAGTATTTT.

This clone was picked up a small number of times. Since no conserved phenylalanine or tryptophan closes the CDR3, a read error is the likely cause. The limits of the CDR3 on the DNA are not certain, so only TCRdb's listed CDR3 is given. J is TRBJ1-1 and V is TRBV6-5. Both ends counted, the CDR3 spans 13 residues. CDR1 and CDR2 from the germline V gene are MNHEY and SVGAGI. CDR3 sequence: CASSYELSGPRHI.

Comments on this clone: Within the sample, other DNA sequences also encode this same CDR3. The V gene is TRBV2, the J gene TRBJ2-7, with unresolved D. Germline V CDR1 and CDR2: SNHLY, FYNNEI. V dropped 7 bases and J dropped 7 bases, with 8 bases sitting between them. The CDR3 consists of 10 residues. The CDR3 region has the DNA TGTGCCAGCAACCTTGGGGAGCAGTACTTC. Translated, it gives CASNLGEQYF.

About this clone itself: This likely traces to a read error, being one base from a far larger clone. The J gene is TRBJ2-3, the V gene TRBV29-1; D gene ambiguous. Matching the DNA end better, TRBJ1-5 makes the J call doubtful. This CDR3 region has 14 residues. Germline CDR1 is SQVTM and CDR2 is ANQGSEA. The CDR3 coding sequence is TGCAGCGTTAACGACGTTTATAGCACAGATACGCAGCATTTT. Translating gives CSVNDVYSTDTQHF.

About this clone: One junction end does not reproduce the germline sequence, and a read error may be involved. This chain connects TRBV5-1 to TRBJ2-7; the match to TRBD2 covers 11 bases. There are 13 residues in the CDR3. Germline values: CDR1 SGHRS, CDR2 YFSETQ. CDR3 in DNA: TGCGCCAGCAGCCTAGGGACTAGCGGTATCTTGGGCTTC. Translating gives CASSLGTSGILGF.

The rearrangement links TRBV5-1 to TRBJ1-5; 11 bases agree with TRBD1. This CDR3 is 14 amino acids long. The germline V gene has CDR1 SGHRS and CDR2 YFSETQ. The J segment lost 7 bases and the V segment lost 7 bases, leaving 7 bases of the junction unmatched. The CDR3 loop is CASAEGQGGQPQHF. The CDR3 DNA sequence: TGCGCCAGCGCTGAGGGACAGGGGGGGCAGCCCCAGCATTTT. Full variable domain (remainder filled in from reference TRBV5-1 and TRBJ1-5): KAGVTQTPRYLIKTRGQQVTLSCSPISGHRSVSWYQQTPGQGLQFLFEYFSETQRNKGNFPGRFSGRQFSNSRSEMNVSTLELGDSALYLCASAEGQGGQPQHFGDGTRLSIL.